The 9 T cell receptor beta chains listed next were all sequenced from one sample in a study of cytomegalovirus exposure and HLA in healthy donors. The PCR was carried out with 60 Vbeta primers and 13 Jbeta primers. The data were produced by immunoSEQ multiplex PCR, yet TCRdb's version contains in-frame clones alone and is incomplete. The table has approximately 130,000 clones, 81% seen once; the top ten hold around 0.7%. The sequencing input was PBMCs. The receptor source for this set is a man aged 18 to 30 in good health and CMV-seronegative.

This clone was seen a single time. The chain combines TRBV19 with TRBJ1-1, with 7 bases that match TRBD1. Germline CDR1 and CDR2: LNHDA and SQIVND (reference sequence). The CDR3 sequence is 15 residues long. V lost 5 bases and J lost 0; bases outside the gene matches: 6. The CDR3 reads CASSPEQGMNTEAFF. CDR3 DNA: TGTGCCAGTAGTCCGGAACAGGGGATGAACACTGAAGCTTTCTTT.

The rearrangement links TRBV11-2 to TRBJ1-5; the D gene is possibly TRBD1 (5 bases). In germline, CDR1 is SGHAT, CDR2 FQNNGV. This CDR3 is built from 13 residues. V lost 8 bases and J 3 bases, leaving 11 bases between the germline ends. CDR3 region: CASSAGHNQPQHF. CDR3 nucleotide sequence: TGTGCCAGCTCCGCAGGGCACAATCAGCCCCAGCATTTT. The full variable domain, completed using reference TRBV11-2 and TRBJ1-5, is EAGVAQSPRYKIIEKRQSVAFWCNPISGHATLYWYQQILGQGPKLLIQFQNNGVVDDSQLPKDRFSAERLKGVDSTLKIQPAKLEDSAVYLCASSAGHNQPQHFGDGTRLSIL.

This chain links TRBV10-3 with TRBJ1-1; perhaps TRBD1 as D (6 bases). In germline, CDR1 is ENHRY, CDR2 SYGVKD. Trimming pared 10 bases from V and 2 bases from J, leaving 17 bases between. CDR3 length: 14 residues. The CDR3 sequence is CARATDRANTEAFF. CDR3 DNA sequence: TGTGCCAGAGCGACGGACAGAGCAAACACTGAAGCTTTCTTT.

There are a few counts of this clone. The chain combines TRBV27 with TRBJ1-1; TRBD1 agrees at 7 bases. CDR1 and CDR2 from the germline V gene are MNHEY and SMNVEV (reference sequence). This CDR3 contains 14 residues. The J segment lost 7 bases and the V segment lost 5 bases, leaving 10 bases of the junction unmatched. The CDR3 nucleotides read TGTGCCAGCAGTACTACTCAGGGGGTAGGTGAAGCTTTCTTT. It is translated as CASSTTQGVGEAFF.

CDR3 residues: CASSVERPGQNNSPLHF. Written as DNA, the CDR3 is TGTGCCAGCAGCGTAGAGCGGCCGGGACAGAATAATTCACCCCTCCACTTT. V usage is TRBV9 and J usage is TRBJ1-6; 7 positions agree with TRBD1. Germline CDR1 SGDLS, CDR2 YYNGEE. The CDR3 covers 17 residues. The V segment lost 0 bases and the J segment 5 bases; nucleotides outside the gene matches: 8.

Only a few counts were recorded for this clone. The V call is TRBV28, the J call TRBJ2-7; 7 positions match TRBD1. The ends lost 5 bases at V and 7 bases at J; junction bases unmatched: 11. CDR1 MDHEN and CDR2 SYDVKM come from the germline V gene. The CDR3 length is 14 residues. This CDR3 reads CASSQTGTAVEQYF. CDR3 DNA sequence: TGTGCCAGCAGTCAAACCGGGACAGCAGTGGAGCAGTACTTC.

For this clone: The junction departs from the called germline gene at one end, perhaps through a read error. The rearrangement uses TRBV28 and TRBJ1-1; D possibly corresponds to TRBD1 (6 bases). The CDR3 is 17 residues long. Germline CDR1 and CDR2: MDHEN and SYDVKM. This CDR3 is CASIYRTGPPLNTEAFF. CDR3 in DNA: TGTGCCAGTATCTACCGAACAGGGCCACCTTTGAATACTGAAGCTTTCTTT. Complete variable domain (other parts from reference TRBV28 and TRBJ1-1): DVKVTQSSRYLVKRTGEKVFLECVQDMDHENMFWYRQDPGLGLRLIYFSYDVKMKEKGDIPEGYSVSREKKERFSLILESASTNQTSMYLCASIYRTGPPLNTEAFFGQGTRLTVV.

The gene calls are TRBV6-5 and TRBJ1-2; no clear D gene. The germline gives CDR1 MNHEY, CDR2 SVGAGI. The CDR3 runs to 14 residues. Trimming cost V 2 bases and J 6 bases, with 13 bases left between them. The DNA of the CDR3 is TGTGCCAGCAGTTACCGAGCGGGTGCAAATGGCTACACCTTC. Protein: CASSYRAGANGYTF.

J is TRBJ1-4 and V is TRBV27; the match to TRBD1 covers 9 bases. The V segment lost 4 bases and the J segment 13 bases; nucleotides outside the gene matches: 16. The CDR3 loop spans 16 amino acids. Germline V gene lookup returns CDR1 MNHEY and CDR2 SMNVEV (reference sequence). In DNA form, the CDR3 reads TGTGCCAGCAGTTCCCAACAGGGGGCGGTTCGGGGGGGACTGTTTTTT. Amino acid sequence: CASSSQQGAVRGGLFF.